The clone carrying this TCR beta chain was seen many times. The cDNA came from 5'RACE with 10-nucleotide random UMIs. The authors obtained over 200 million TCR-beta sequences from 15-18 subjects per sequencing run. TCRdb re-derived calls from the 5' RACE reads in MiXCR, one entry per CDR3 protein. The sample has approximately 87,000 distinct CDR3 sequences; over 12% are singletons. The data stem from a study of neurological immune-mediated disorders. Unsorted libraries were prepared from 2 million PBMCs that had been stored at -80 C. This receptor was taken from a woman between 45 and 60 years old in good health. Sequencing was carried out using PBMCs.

CDR3 in amino acids: CASSLYGGEIDTQYF. DNA for the CDR3: TGTGCCAGCAGTTTATACGGGGGGGAGATAGATACGCAGTATTTT. This chain joins TRBV12-3 or TRBV12-4 and TRBJ2-3, with 8 positions matching TRBD2. This CDR3 spans 15 amino acids. V lost 2 bases and J lost 5; bases outside the gene matches: 6.